This T cell receptor beta chain is drawn from a study of blood T cell repertoires in COVID-19. For the study at large: Donors in the United States, Italy and Spain gave samples during acute or convalescent COVID-19. PBMCs, B-cell-depleted T cells, or T cells provided the cDNA or gDNA that made up the material.

The authors' processing: Reference gene primer amplification gave estimated nucleated cell counts. Using immunoSEQ multiplex PCR, the repertoire was profiled, and TCRdb retains in-frame clones only, with some absent. That table furnishes V, J and clone size, whereas the DNA furnished D and trimming. Among approximately 99,000 clones listed, approximately 85% were seen once. The germline V gene has CDR1 DFQATT and CDR2 SNEGSKA (reference sequence). V was pared by 3 bases and J by 0 bases, with 6 bases of the junction left unmatched. This CDR3 is 15 amino acids long. The rearrangement uses TRBV20-1 and TRBJ1-1, with 8 bases identical to TRBD1. Sample: peripheral blood. This TCR derives from a woman older than 75 with active or convalescent COVID-19. Here the CDR3 DNA reads TGCAGTGCTAGTGCGGAGACAGGGGTGAACACTGAAGCTTTCTTT. It specifies CSASAETGVNTEAFF.